This entry is about one T cell receptor (beta chain). The sample belongs to a study of sequential checkpoint blockade in melanoma. Whole-study context: First-line arms were nivolumab then ipilimumab, or the reverse, randomized 1:1. Each arm's sequence ended with maintenance nivolumab.

Treatment here: randomized to nivolumab then ipilimumab (arm A) or the reverse (arm B). DNA-damaging chemotherapy had not been given to any patient beforehand. The ends lost 9 bases at V and 6 bases at J; junction bases unmatched: 3. CDR1 is ENHRY, CDR2 SYGVKD, per germline. The CDR3 covers 13 residues. Repertoires were generated with immunoSEQ multiplex PCR, while TCRdb's copy carries only in-frame clones and drops some. The profile shows 10,000 to 15,000 clones, approximately 68% of them singletons. Sequenced material: CD8+ T cells sorted from blood (inferred from file names), taken from a patient given nivolumab and ipilimumab in sequence. The genes are TRBV10-3 and TRBJ2-1; 12 nucleotides agree with TRBD1. This TCR was sampled from a human donor with melanoma. CDR3 loop: CAMGQGAGNEQFF. The DNA of the CDR3 is TGTGCCATGGGACAGGGGGCGGGCAATGAGCAGTTCTTC.